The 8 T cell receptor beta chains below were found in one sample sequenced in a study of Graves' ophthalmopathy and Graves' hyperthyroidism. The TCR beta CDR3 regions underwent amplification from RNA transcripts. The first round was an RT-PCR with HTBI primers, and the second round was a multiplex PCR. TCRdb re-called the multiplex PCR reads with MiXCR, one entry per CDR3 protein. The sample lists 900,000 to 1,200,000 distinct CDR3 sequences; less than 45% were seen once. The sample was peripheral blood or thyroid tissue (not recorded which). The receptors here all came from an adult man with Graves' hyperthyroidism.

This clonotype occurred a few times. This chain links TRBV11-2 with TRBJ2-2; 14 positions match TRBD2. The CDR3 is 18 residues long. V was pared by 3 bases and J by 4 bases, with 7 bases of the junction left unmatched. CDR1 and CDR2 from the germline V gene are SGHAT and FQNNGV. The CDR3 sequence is CASSFQTTSGGATGELFF. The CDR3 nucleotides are TGTGCCAGCAGCTTTCAGACGACTAGCGGGGGGGCCACCGGGGAGCTGTTTTTT.

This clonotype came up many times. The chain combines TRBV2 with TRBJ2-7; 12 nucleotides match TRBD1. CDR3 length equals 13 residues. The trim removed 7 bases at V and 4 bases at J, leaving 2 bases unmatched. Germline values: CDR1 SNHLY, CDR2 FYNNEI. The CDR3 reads CASKGQGAYEQYF. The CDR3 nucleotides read TGTGCCAGCAAGGGACAGGGGGCTTACGAGCAGTACTTC.

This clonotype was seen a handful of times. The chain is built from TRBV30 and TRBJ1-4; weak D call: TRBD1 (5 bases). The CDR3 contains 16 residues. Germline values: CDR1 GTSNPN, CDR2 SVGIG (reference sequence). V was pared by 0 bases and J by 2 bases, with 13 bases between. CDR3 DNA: TGTGCCTGGAGTGTAACCCGGGGCACCACTAATGAAAAACTGTTTTTT. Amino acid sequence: CAWSVTRGTTNEKLFF.

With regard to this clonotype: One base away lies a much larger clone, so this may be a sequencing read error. CDR3 DNA sequence: TGTGCCAGCAGTTCCGCGACAGGGTATGAAAAACTGTTTTTT. It translates to CASSSATGYEKLFF. The chain links TRBV12-3 or TRBV12-4 to TRBJ1-4; 7 nucleotides align to TRBD1. The CDR3 sequence is 14 residues long. Trimming took 4 bases from V and 6 from J; bases not matched to a gene: 5.

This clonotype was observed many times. CDR3 in DNA: TGTGCCAGCAGCTATAGCAGGGGGAACCAAGAGACCCAGTACTTC. Translating it yields CASSYSRGNQETQYF. The chain couples TRBV14 to TRBJ2-5; 7 positions match TRBD1. This CDR3 spans 15 amino acids. Germline V lookup: CDR1 SGHDN, CDR2 FVKESK. Trimming at V came to 5 bases and at J to 0 bases, leaving 6 bases not matched to a gene.

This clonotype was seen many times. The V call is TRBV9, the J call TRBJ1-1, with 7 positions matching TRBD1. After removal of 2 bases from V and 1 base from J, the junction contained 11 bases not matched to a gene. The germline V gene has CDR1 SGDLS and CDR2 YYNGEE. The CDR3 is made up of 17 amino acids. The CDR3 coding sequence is TGTGCCAGCAGCGTCTCGTGGGCAGGGGGATGGAACACTGAAGCTTTCTTT. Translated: CASSVSWAGGWNTEAFF.

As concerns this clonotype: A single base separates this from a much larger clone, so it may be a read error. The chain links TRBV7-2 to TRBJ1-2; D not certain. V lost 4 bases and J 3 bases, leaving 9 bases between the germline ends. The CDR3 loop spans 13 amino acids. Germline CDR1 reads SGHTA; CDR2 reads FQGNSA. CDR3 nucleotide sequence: TGTGCCAGCAGCTACGACTATTACTATGGCTACACCTTC. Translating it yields CASSYDYYYGYTF.

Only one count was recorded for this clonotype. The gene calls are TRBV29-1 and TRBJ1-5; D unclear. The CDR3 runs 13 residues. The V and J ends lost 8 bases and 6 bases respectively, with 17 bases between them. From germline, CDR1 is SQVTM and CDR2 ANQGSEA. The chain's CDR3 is CSLYGEAVQPQHF. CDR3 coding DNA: TGCAGCTTGTACGGAGAAGCGGTTCAGCCCCAGCATTTT.